These T cell receptor beta chains were read from a single sample in a study of blood T cell repertoires in COVID-19. Repertoires were generated with immunoSEQ multiplex PCR, while TCRdb's copy carries only in-frame clones and drops some. The sample lists over 85,000 clones, around 90% occurring once. The specimen sequenced was peripheral blood. Every receptor here comes from a man aged 45 to 65 with active COVID-19. CDR3s include the opening cysteine and the closing phenylalanine or tryptophan. A D gene is named only where the DNA matches it firmly. Clone size appears in some rows only: once, few, many, or a class for an expanded clone.

>NA|NA|TRBV6-2/TRBV6-3|TRBJ2-7
CASSLGGARFYEQYF
TGTGCCAGCAGTCTGGGGGGGGCCAGGTTCTACGAGCAGTACTTC
>NA|NA|TRBV6-5|TRBJ1-3
CASTQKGPSGNTIYF
TGTGCCAGCACCCAAAAGGGGCCCTCTGGAAACACCATATATTTT
>few|NA|TRBV7-2|TRBJ2-3
CASSPGHPPDTQYF
TGTGCCAGCAGCCCAGGCCACCCCCCGGATACGCAGTATTTT
>once|NA|TRBV30|TRBJ1-3
CAWSIGRAPGNTIYF
TGTGCCTGGAGTATCGGCAGGGCGCCTGGAAACACCATATATTTT
>NA|NA|TRBV7-8|TRBJ2-5
CASSVAGGETQYF
TGTGCCAGCAGCGTGGCAGGAGGAGAGACCCAGTACTTC
>NA|NA|TRBV7-2|TRBJ1-1
CASSLGGGRAFF
TGTGCCAGCAGCTTAGGAGGGGGTAGAGCTTTCTTT
>NA|NA|TRBV6-5|TRBJ1-1
CASSRYGTEAFF
TGTGCCAGCAGCCGGTATGGCACTGAAGCTTTCTTT
>NA|TRBD1|TRBV18|TRBJ2-6
CATHPRDSRPSGANVLTF
TGTGCCACTCACCCAAGGGACAGCCGACCATCTGGGGCCAACGTCCTGACTTTC
>NA|TRBD1|TRBV5-8|TRBJ2-3
CASSPQWTGGGGTDTQYF
TGTGCCAGCAGCCCCCAATGGACAGGGGGCGGTGGAACAGATACGCAGTATTTT
>NA|NA|TRBV11-2|TRBJ1-4
CASSTYSGGLREKLFF
TGTGCCAGCAGCACATATTCCGGGGGGCTGCGAGAAAAACTGTTTTTT
>NA|TRBD2|TRBV5-4|TRBJ2-3
CASSPPGLAGTSTDTQYF
TGTGCCAGCAGCCCCCCGGGACTAGCGGGGACCAGCACAGATACGCAGTATTTT
>NA|NA|TRBV2|TRBJ1-1
CASSEQGLMNTEAFF
TGTGCCAGCAGTGAACAGGGGCTAATGAACACTGAAGCTTTCTTT
>NA|NA|TRBV11-2|TRBJ2-5
CASRRGALETQYF
TGTGCCAGCCGACGGGGGGCCCTTGAGACCCAGTACTTC
>NA|NA|TRBV30|TRBJ1-1
CACQSRRSAFF
TGTGCCTGCCAATCGAGGAGGTCAGCTTTCTTT
>few|NA|TRBV11-2|TRBJ1-1
CASSLEPGGNTEAFF
TGTGCCAGCAGCTTAGAACCCGGGGGTAACACTGAAGCTTTCTTT
>few|TRBD1|TRBV5-1|TRBJ2-7
CASSLGTDRGILSDEQYF
TGCGCCAGCAGCTTGGGGACCGACAGGGGGATCTTGTCCGACGAGCAGTACTTC
>NA|NA|TRBV5-6|TRBJ1-3
CASSPYSGNTIYF
TGTGCCAGCAGCCCTTACTCTGGAAACACCATATATTTT
>few|NA|TRBV5-5|TRBJ1-2
CASSKQDAYGYTF
TGTGCCAGCAGTAAACAGGATGCCTATGGCTACACCTTC
>NA|TRBD1|TRBV18|TRBJ2-5
CASSPDWGTGGEETQYF
TGTGCCAGCTCACCCGACTGGGGGACAGGGGGTGAAGAGACCCAGTACTTC
>NA|NA|TRBV6-5|TRBJ1-2
CASSYGANYGYTF
TGTGCCAGCAGTTACGGAGCTAACTATGGCTACACCTTC
>NA|NA|TRBV18|TRBJ2-1
CASSPPAGNNEQFF
TGTGCCAGCTCACCACCGGCGGGGAACAATGAGCAGTTCTTC
>once|NA|TRBV14|TRBJ2-5
CASSQEMRGLLQQETQYF
TGTGCCAGCAGCCAAGAAATGCGGGGGCTCCTTCAGCAAGAGACCCAGTACTTC
>NA|TRBD2|TRBV11-2|TRBJ2-5
CASSLESGGEETQYF
TGTGCCAGCAGCTTAGAAAGCGGGGGAGAAGAGACCCAGTACTTC
>NA|NA|TRBV29-1|TRBJ1-2
CSGSGSTSSMGYTF
TGCAGCGGCTCAGGGTCCACCTCCTCTATGGGCTACACCTTC
>once|NA|TRBV11-2|TRBJ2-7
CASSLDRGRAYEQYF
TGTGCCAGCAGCTTAGATCGCGGCAGGGCCTACGAGCAGTACTTC
>NA|NA|TRBV3-1/TRBV3-2|TRBJ2-5
CASSLRGVGETQYF
TGTGCCAGCAGCCTCAGGGGGGTAGGGGAGACCCAGTACTTC
>NA|TRBD2|TRBV5-6|TRBJ2-7
CASSLAGGGAREQYF
TGTGCCAGCAGCTTGGCTGGCGGGGGGGCTCGCGAGCAGTACTTC
>few|NA|TRBV6-2/TRBV6-3|TRBJ1-2
CASSSAGLRAGYTF
TGTGCCAGCAGTTCTGCGGGTCTGAGAGCTGGCTACACCTTC
>NA|NA|TRBV5-1|TRBJ2-2
CASSPRPNGELFF
TGCGCCAGCAGCCCCAGGCCTAACGGGGAGCTGTTTTTT
>NA|TRBD2|TRBV30|TRBJ2-1
CAWSYGGLASGGNYNEQFF
TGTGCCTGGAGTTATGGAGGGTTGGCTAGCGGGGGGAATTACAATGAGCAGTTCTTC
>few|TRBD1|TRBV10-3|TRBJ1-6
CAISDGTGLNSPLHF
TGTGCCATCAGTGACGGGACAGGGCTAAATTCACCCCTCCACTTT
>NA|NA|TRBV3-1/TRBV3-2|TRBJ2-7
CASSLSYEQYF
TGTGCCAGCAGCCTATCCTACGAGCAGTACTTC
>NA|NA|TRBV2|TRBJ1-5
CASSEGAGANQPQHF
TGTGCCAGCAGTGAGGGGGCGGGGGCCAATCAGCCCCAGCATTTT
>NA|TRBD2|TRBV9|TRBJ2-3
CASRGLAGGQGDTQYF
TGTGCCAGCAGGGGACTAGCGGGGGGGCAAGGAGATACGCAGTATTTT
>NA|TRBD2|TRBV4-1|TRBJ2-3
CASSPGLAPDTQYF
TGCGCCAGCAGCCCAGGACTAGCCCCAGATACGCAGTATTTT
>NA|NA|TRBV1|TRBJ2-2
CTTDAGTSGNTGELFF
TGCACCACCGACGCCGGGACTAGCGGGAACACCGGGGAGCTGTTTTTT
>NA|TRBD1|TRBV20-1|TRBJ2-7
CSASTGTASAGQYF
TGCAGTGCTAGTACAGGGACAGCTTCAGCAGGGCAGTACTTC
>NA|TRBD1|TRBV12-5|TRBJ2-7
CASGPQGGEQYF
TGTGCTAGTGGACCACAGGGGGGCGAGCAGTACTTC
>NA|NA|TRBV19|TRBJ1-2
CASTGGYGYTF
TGTGCCAGCACCGGGGGGTATGGCTACACCTTC
>NA|NA|TRBV6-6|TRBJ1-3
CASRPPATSFGNTIYF
TGTGCCAGCAGACCCCCAGCGACTAGCTTCGGAAACACCATATATTTT
>NA|TRBD1|TRBV24-1|TRBJ2-5
CATSDLGPDRKETQYF
TGTGCCACCAGTGATTTAGGCCCGGACAGGAAAGAGACCCAGTACTTC
>NA|TRBD2|TRBV9|TRBJ2-1
CASSVNSGGYNEQFF
TGTGCCAGCAGCGTAAATAGCGGGGGGTACAATGAGCAGTTCTTC
>NA|TRBD1|TRBV19|TRBJ2-1
CASSWDRVHNEQFF
TGTGCCAGTAGTTGGGACAGGGTACACAATGAGCAGTTCTTC
>NA|NA|TRBV9|TRBJ2-3
CASSVGPDTDTQYF
TGTGCCAGCAGCGTAGGTCCAGACACAGATACGCAGTATTTT
>once|NA|TRBV30|TRBJ1-1
CAWSPNAQGVTAFF
TGTGCCTGGAGTCCGAACGCACAGGGAGTAACAGCTTTCTTT
>NA|NA|TRBV5-6|TRBJ2-5
CASSLGPAGQETQYF
TGTGCCAGCAGCTTGGGTCCGGCAGGTCAAGAGACCCAGTACTTC
>NA|TRBD1|TRBV3-1/TRBV3-2|TRBJ1-1
CASSLTGGESEAFF
TGTGCCAGCAGCCTAACAGGGGGTGAGTCTGAAGCTTTCTTT
>NA|TRBD1|TRBV5-1|TRBJ1-6
CASSRTGRNSPLHF
TGCGCCAGCAGCCGGACAGGGCGAAATTCACCCCTCCACTTT
>NA|NA|TRBV5-1|TRBJ2-2
CASRRDPQVTGELFF
TGCGCCAGCAGGCGGGACCCCCAGGTCACCGGGGAGCTGTTTTTT
>NA|NA|TRBV13|TRBJ1-6
CASSLARGSLHF
TGTGCCAGCAGCTTAGCACGGGGATCCCTCCACTTT
>NA|TRBD1|TRBV5-4|TRBJ2-5
CASSFRDSLQETQYF
TGTGCCAGCAGCTTCCGGGACAGCCTACAAGAGACCCAGTACTTC
>once|NA|TRBV10-3|TRBJ2-1
CAASGGSYNEQFF
TGTGCCGCCTCCGGGGGATCCTACAATGAGCAGTTCTTC
>NA|NA|TRBV19|TRBJ1-4
CASRRSGFEKLFF
TGTGCCAGTAGGAGGTCAGGGTTTGAAAAACTGTTTTTT
>NA|NA|TRBV6-6|TRBJ1-5
CASSPRQSNQPQHF
TGTGCCAGCAGCCCACGACAGAGCAATCAGCCCCAGCATTTT
>NA|TRBD2|TRBV19|TRBJ2-1
CASRESGSGASSSYNEQFF
TGTGCCAGTAGGGAAAGTGGTAGCGGGGCCTCGAGCTCCTACAATGAGCAGTTCTTC
>NA|NA|TRBV2|TRBJ1-3
CASSRDSPRSGNTIYF
TGTGCCAGCAGCCGGGACTCGCCGAGATCTGGAAACACCATATATTTT
>few|TRBD1|TRBV7-9|TRBJ1-5
CASSLTGDQPQHF
TGTGCCAGCAGCTTGACAGGGGATCAGCCCCAGCATTTT
>NA|NA|TRBV5-1|TRBJ2-3
CASSSEGQSTDTQYF
TGCGCCAGCAGCTCGGAAGGACAGAGCACAGATACGCAGTATTTT